The rows below give T cell receptor beta chains drawn from one sample of a study of blood T cell repertoires in COVID-19. This table comes from immunoSEQ multiplex PCR, and its TCRdb copy is limited to in-frame clones, with some not included. The table lists approximately 220,000 clones, almost 90% of them singletons. Sequencing was performed on PBMCs or T cells enriched from blood (not recorded which). Every receptor here comes from a young man who had been exposed to COVID-19. Each CDR3 is given with its conserved first and last residue. D genes are given only for firm matches. Clone size is shown for a subset of rows, as once, few, many or a class of expanded clone.

d_gene	v_gene	abundance	j_gene	CDR3nt	CDR3aa
.	TRBV5-4	.	TRBJ1-4	TGTGCCAGCAGCCGCGTAGCAAATGAAAAACTGTTTTTT	CASSRVANEKLFF
TRBD1	TRBV2	.	TRBJ2-2	TGTGCCAGCAGTGTATACAGGGGGCAAGCCGGGGAGCTGTTTTTT	CASSVYRGQAGELFF
TRBD2	TRBV10-3	.	TRBJ2-7	TGTGCCATCAGTGGTCGCGGGGGGCCTGTCCCCTACGAGCAGTACTTC	CAISGRGGPVPYEQYF
.	TRBV2	.	TRBJ1-2	TGTGCCAGCAGTGACCGCCGGGATCTGGGCTATGGCTACACCTTC	CASSDRRDLGYGYTF
.	TRBV7-9	.	TRBJ2-2	TGTGCCAGCAGCACCGGGGGGGAGCTGTTTTTT	CASSTGGELFF
.	TRBV5-6	.	TRBJ1-1	TGTGCCAGCAGCTCGAGGGGGTACACCCTGAACACTGAAGCTTTCTTT	CASSSRGYTLNTEAFF
.	TRBV4-1	.	TRBJ2-2	TGCGCCAGCAGCCATGCTGGAAGGGGCTACACCGGGGAGCTGTTTTTT	CASSHAGRGYTGELFF
.	TRBV5-6	.	TRBJ2-3	TGTGCCAGCAGCCCTACTTTTGTGGGGGGAAGCACAGATACGCAGTATTTT	CASSPTFVGGSTDTQYF
.	TRBV24-1	once	TRBJ1-6	TGTGCCACCAGTGTGAGGCAGGGGTATAATTCACCCCTCCACTTT	CATSVRQGYNSPLHF
.	TRBV5-1	once	TRBJ1-2	TGCGCCAGCAGCTTCGGGACACCCCGCTATGGCTACACCTTC	CASSFGTPRYGYTF
TRBD2	TRBV27	.	TRBJ2-3	TGTGCCAGCAGTCGGCGCTGGACTAGCGGGGGTGATACGCAGTATTTT	CASSRRWTSGGDTQYF
TRBD1	TRBV5-6	.	TRBJ2-7	TGTGCCAGCAGCCTACTGGACAGGGACCACGAGCAGTACTTC	CASSLLDRDHEQYF
.	TRBV18	once	TRBJ2-1	TGTGCCAGCTCACCACGCGAGATTGAGCAGTTCTTC	CASSPREIEQFF
.	TRBV18	.	TRBJ1-1	TGTGCCAGCTCACTTGGACAGAATATGAACACTGAAGCTTTCTTT	CASSLGQNMNTEAFF
.	TRBV7-3	once	TRBJ2-1	TGTGCCAGCAGCTTCATGGGCGGGGCCCCCAATGAGCAGTTCTTC	CASSFMGGAPNEQFF
.	TRBV19	.	TRBJ2-5	TGTGCCAGTAGCACGAGTGTGGAGACCCAGTACTTC	CASSTSVETQYF
.	TRBV6-1	once	TRBJ1-3	TGTGCCAGCAGTGACCCGAACAGCCCTGGCTCTGGAAACACCATATATTTT	CASSDPNSPGSGNTIYF
.	TRBV5-4	.	TRBJ1-2	TGTGCCAGCAGCTTGGGGGCAGGGGCCGGCTACACCTTC	CASSLGAGAGYTF
TRBD1	TRBV6-5	once	TRBJ1-1	TGTGCCAGCAGTCGAAGGAACACAGGGGCCACTGAAGCTTTCTTT	CASSRRNTGATEAFF
.	TRBV7-9	many	TRBJ1-3	TGTGCCAGCAGCTTAGAACGTCAGGGCGTTGGAAACACCATATATTTT	CASSLERQGVGNTIYF
.	TRBV6-5	.	TRBJ2-3	TGTGCCAGCAGCCCCCCAGGGGGGTTAGCAGATACGCAGTATTTT	CASSPPGGLADTQYF
TRBD2	TRBV7-2	.	TRBJ2-1	TGTGCCAGCAGCTTAGAGGGCGGGGGGGCCCGAAATGAGCAGTTCTTC	CASSLEGGGARNEQFF
.	TRBV5-5	.	TRBJ2-5	TGTGCCAGCAGCCCAATGGACATCACGGAGACCCAGTACTTC	CASSPMDITETQYF
.	TRBV19	.	TRBJ2-1	TGTGCCAGTAGTATAACAGGGAGCAATGAGCAGTTCTTC	CASSITGSNEQFF
.	TRBV30	once	TRBJ1-1	TGTGCCTTGCGGAGGGGACCTTCCTGGACTGAAGCTTTCTTT	CALRRGPSWTEAFF
.	TRBV4-3	.	TRBJ1-1	TGCGCCAGCAGCCAAGATGGCAGGAACACTGAAGCTTTCTTT	CASSQDGRNTEAFF
TRBD1	TRBV4-1	.	TRBJ1-5	TGCGCCAGCAGCCCGTTTCCAACAGGGGGGGGTTTCCAGCCCCAGCATTTT	CASSPFPTGGGFQPQHF
TRBD1	TRBV19	.	TRBJ1-5	TGTGCCAGTAGCTTTGACAGGGCCTCTGGCAATCAGCCCCAGCATTTT	CASSFDRASGNQPQHF
TRBD1	TRBV11-2	.	TRBJ2-3	TGTGCCAGCAGCCCTGACAGGGGGGGAGATACGCAGTATTTT	CASSPDRGGDTQYF
.	TRBV5-1	.	TRBJ1-1	TGCGCCAGCAGCTTGGACACGATGAACACTGAAGCTTTCTTT	CASSLDTMNTEAFF
.	TRBV27	.	TRBJ1-4	TGTGCCAGCAGTTTTGGCAGGGCGAATGAAAAACTGTTTTTT	CASSFGRANEKLFF
TRBD2	TRBV11-3	.	TRBJ2-1	TGTGCCAGCAGCGATAGCGGGGGGCTTGAGCAGTTCTTC	CASSDSGGLEQFF
.	TRBV5-1	.	TRBJ2-5	TGCGCCAGCAGCTTGATGGGAGGTTCCCCCGGGGAGACCCAGTACTTC	CASSLMGGSPGETQYF
.	TRBV5-1	.	TRBJ1-1	TGCGCCAGCAGCTTGGAGTCAGGGCGTACTGAAGCTTTCTTT	CASSLESGRTEAFF
TRBD1	TRBV2	.	TRBJ1-4	TGTGCCAGCAGTGAATTACAGGGGGAGAGGGAAAAACTGTTTTTT	CASSELQGEREKLFF
TRBD1	TRBV4-1	.	TRBJ1-2	TGCGCCAGCAGCCAAACCCGACAGGGGGCAGTGTGGGGCTACACCTTC	CASSQTRQGAVWGYTF
.	TRBV2	.	TRBJ2-5	TGTGCCAGCAGTGAAGCTAGCAGACAAGAGACCCAGTACTTC	CASSEASRQETQYF
TRBD1	TRBV10-3	.	TRBJ1-5	TGTGCCATCGGGACAGGGGTCCCGGATCAGCCCCAGCATTTT	CAIGTGVPDQPQHF
TRBD1	TRBV5-5	.	TRBJ2-1	TGTGCCAGCAGCATTGCAGGGGGCGATGAGCAGTTCTTC	CASSIAGGDEQFF
.	TRBV19	.	TRBJ1-1	TGTGCCAGTATGGTCCCCGGGGGGGAAGCTTTCTTT	CASMVPGGEAFF
.	TRBV4-1	.	TRBJ2-3	TGCGCCAGCAGCCAAGTAGGCGGTCTGGCGGGAGATACGCAGTATTTT	CASSQVGGLAGDTQYF
.	TRBV7-9	.	TRBJ1-6	TGTGCCAGCAGCTTTGCCGGGGGGTCACCCCTCCACTTT	CASSFAGGSPLHF
.	TRBV25-1	few	TRBJ1-4	TGTGCCAGCAGTGAAGAAGTCCCGGCGGGAAAACGAAAACTGTTTTTT	CASSEEVPAGKRKLFF
.	TRBV3-1/TRBV3-2	.	TRBJ2-7	TGTGCCAGCAGCCCGCCATACGACAGCTACGAGCAGTACTTC	CASSPPYDSYEQYF
TRBD2	TRBV27	.	TRBJ2-2	TGTGCCAGCAGTCGACTAGCGGGGAACACCGGGGAGCTGTTTTTT	CASSRLAGNTGELFF
TRBD1	TRBV19	.	TRBJ1-2	TGTGCCAGTAGTCGACAGGGGGCGACTGGCTACACCTTC	CASSRQGATGYTF
.	TRBV9	.	TRBJ2-3	TGTGCCAGCAGCGTAGGAATAGCACCCACAGATACGCAGTATTTT	CASSVGIAPTDTQYF
TRBD1	TRBV5-4	.	TRBJ2-1	TGTGCCAGCAGCTTGCAGGGGGACGGCCGTGGGCAGCAGTTCTTC	CASSLQGDGRGQQFF
.	TRBV4-1	few	TRBJ1-6	TGCGCCAGCAGCCAGGCCGGGGCGGGGGTCTCACCCCTCCACTTT	CASSQAGAGVSPLHF
.	TRBV7-9	.	TRBJ2-3	TGTGCCAGCCTCCAGGGGTACACAGATACGCAGTATTTT	CASLQGYTDTQYF
TRBD1	TRBV4-1	.	TRBJ1-3	TGCGCCAGCAGCAACCAGGGGGAAATAGCTGGAAACACCATATATTTT	CASSNQGEIAGNTIYF
.	TRBV4-1	.	TRBJ1-5	TGCGCCAGCAGCCGCGTCTACGGGACAATTCAGCCCCAGCATTTT	CASSRVYGTIQPQHF
.	TRBV9	.	TRBJ1-3	TGTGCCAGCAGCGTAGGCGGGGGGGGAAACACCATATATTTT	CASSVGGGGNTIYF
.	TRBV27	.	TRBJ2-5	TGTGCCAGCAGTTTTGGGGCGCGGGGAGAGACCCAGTACTTC	CASSFGARGETQYF